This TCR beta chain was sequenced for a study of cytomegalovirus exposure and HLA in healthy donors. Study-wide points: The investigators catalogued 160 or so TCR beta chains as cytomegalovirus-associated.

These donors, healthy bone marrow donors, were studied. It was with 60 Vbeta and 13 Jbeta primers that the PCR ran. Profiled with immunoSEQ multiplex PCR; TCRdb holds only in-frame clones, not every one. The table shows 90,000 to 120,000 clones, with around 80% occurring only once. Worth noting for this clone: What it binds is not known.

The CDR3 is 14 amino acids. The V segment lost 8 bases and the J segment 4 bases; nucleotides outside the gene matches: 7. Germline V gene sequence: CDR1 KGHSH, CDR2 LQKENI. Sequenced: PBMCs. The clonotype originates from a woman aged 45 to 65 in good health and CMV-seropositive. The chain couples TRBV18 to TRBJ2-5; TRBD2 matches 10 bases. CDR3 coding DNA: TGTGCCAGCGGGAGCGGGAGGGCCGCAGAGACCCAGTACTTC. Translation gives CASGSGRAAETQYF.